Listed below are T cell receptor beta chains from one sample, sequenced in a study of blood T cell repertoires in COVID-19. Assay used: immunoSEQ multiplex PCR; TCRdb lists only in-frame clones, some missing. Altogether more than 70,000 clones are present, 80% to 90% being singletons, with the ten largest covering approximately 8.9%. Source material: peripheral blood. The receptors come from a man aged 50-59 years with acute or convalescent COVID-19. Each CDR3 is given with its conserved first and last residue. Each record gives: J gene, D gene, V gene, clone size, CDR3 DNA, CDR3 protein. D genes are given only for firm matches. Some rows have no size entry. The others give once, few or many, or a class for an expanded clone.

TRBJ2-1	.	TRBV5-1	.	TGCGCCAGCAGCCCCGCTTCTAGGAATGAGCAGTTCTTC	CASSPASRNEQFF
TRBJ1-1	.	TRBV29-1	few	TGCAGCTTACAGAGGACAGAGAACACTGAAGCTTTCTTT	CSLQRTENTEAFF
TRBJ2-3	.	TRBV3-1/TRBV3-2	.	TGTGCCAGCAGCCAAACGGGAGATACGCAGTATTTT	CASSQTGDTQYF
TRBJ1-4	TRBD1	TRBV5-4	.	TGTGCCAGCAGGCCATCTACAGGGGCGGGTGAAAAACTGTTTTTT	CASRPSTGAGEKLFF
TRBJ2-3	.	TRBV7-3	.	TGTGCCAGCAGCGCCGAGGGGGTTTGGGCAGATACGCAGTATTTT	CASSAEGVWADTQYF
TRBJ1-2	TRBD1	TRBV20-1	.	TGCAGTGCTAGTCTCCCCGACAGGGGGGTCTATGGCTACACCTTC	CSASLPDRGVYGYTF
TRBJ2-2	.	TRBV30	.	TGTGCCTGGAGCCCTCTGGGGGGGGGCGCCCTCACCGGGGAGCTGTTTTTT	CAWSPLGGGALTGELFF
TRBJ1-2	.	TRBV18	once	TGTGCCAGCTCACCAGGGCGGGTCTATGGCTACACCTTC	CASSPGRVYGYTF
TRBJ1-1	.	TRBV6-5	once	TGTGCCAGCAGTTACGGACTCATTAACACTGAAGCTTTCTTT	CASSYGLINTEAFF
TRBJ2-7	TRBD1	TRBV30	few	TGTGCCGGAGAGGACAGGGGGGCCTACGAGCAGTACTTC	CAGEDRGAYEQYF
TRBJ2-1	TRBD2	TRBV5-1	.	TGCGCCAGCAGCTCCCGCGGACTAGACGTGAGTGAGCAGTTCTTC	CASSSRGLDVSEQFF
TRBJ1-2	.	TRBV30	.	TGTGCCTGGAGTCCCCGGGGGTGGGGGTCCACCTTC	CAWSPRGWGSTF
TRBJ1-2	TRBD1	TRBV3-1/TRBV3-2	.	TGTGCCAGCAGCCACCGGACAGGGGGCTCCTATGGCTACACCTTC	CASSHRTGGSYGYTF
TRBJ2-2	TRBD2	TRBV4-1	.	TGCGCCAGCAGCCAAGAAGGAAGCGGGGGAAGCGGGGAGCTGTTTTTT	CASSQEGSGGSGELFF
TRBJ1-1	.	TRBV10-3	.	TGTGCCATCAGTGAGGGGCGGAACACTGAAGCTTTCTTT	CAISEGRNTEAFF
TRBJ2-1	.	TRBV18	once	TGTGCCAGCTCAACCGCCTTTAGGGGGAGCTCCTACAATGAGCAGTTCTTC	CASSTAFRGSSYNEQFF
TRBJ1-3	.	TRBV15	.	TGTGCCACCAGCAGAGATCCTGCCGGACAGGGAAACACCATATATTTT	CATSRDPAGQGNTIYF
TRBJ1-2	.	TRBV15	.	TGTGCCACCAGCAGAGATAATGGCTACACCTTC	CATSRDNGYTF
TRBJ2-1	.	TRBV24-1	.	TGTGCCACCAGTGATTCACAGGGTAGGCATGAGCAGTTCTTC	CATSDSQGRHEQFF
TRBJ1-1	TRBD1	TRBV27	.	TGTGCCAGCAGTCCCACAGGGGGCCGGACTGAAGCTTTCTTT	CASSPTGGRTEAFF
TRBJ1-1	.	TRBV5-1	.	TGCGCCAGCAGCCCAAACATTCAGGGTCTGGGAGCTTTCTTT	CASSPNIQGLGAFF
TRBJ2-1	.	TRBV6-5	.	TGTGCCAGCAGTTACTCGGGGGGGCCATACAATGAGCAGTTCTTC	CASSYSGGPYNEQFF
TRBJ2-1	TRBD2	TRBV14	.	TGTGCCAGCAGCCGCGGGGGAGCGGGGGTCCTCGGGGGTGAGCAGTTCTTC	CASSRGGAGVLGGEQFF
TRBJ2-5	TRBD2	TRBV5-5	.	TGTGCCAGCAGCCACGGGACTAGCACCCAGACCCAGTACTTC	CASSHGTSTQTQYF
TRBJ2-5	TRBD2	TRBV6-1	.	TGTGCCAGCAGTTCGGGACTAGCGGGGAGCGGGACCCAGTACTTC	CASSSGLAGSGTQYF
TRBJ1-2	.	TRBV10-3	once	TGTGCCACGACTAATGAGAACTATGGCTACACCTTC	CATTNENYGYTF
TRBJ1-6	TRBD1	TRBV2	once	TGTGCCAGCAGTCACGGACAGGGGGATAATTCACCCCTCCACTTT	CASSHGQGDNSPLHF
TRBJ1-2	.	TRBV5-4	.	TGTGCCAGCAGCTTGGAGTTAGCTAACTATGGCTACACCTTC	CASSLELANYGYTF
TRBJ2-1	.	TRBV9	.	TGTGCCAGCAGCGTAGGAGGGGGTTCCTACAATGAGCAGTTCTTC	CASSVGGGSYNEQFF
TRBJ2-5	TRBD2	TRBV30	.	TGTGCCTGGACTAGCGGGGGGGCCCGGAAAGAGACCCAGTACTTC	CAWTSGGARKETQYF
TRBJ2-5	TRBD2	TRBV19	.	TGTGCCAGTAGTAAAATGGGACTAGAAGAAGAGACCCAGTACTTC	CASSKMGLEEETQYF
TRBJ2-5	.	TRBV5-1	.	TGCGCCAGCAGCTTCTGGACACCCCAAGAGACCCAGTACTTC	CASSFWTPQETQYF
TRBJ2-3	TRBD2	TRBV6-6	.	TGTGCCAGCAGTCTCCGTGGGGGCGGGACTAGCCCAGATACGCAGTATTTT	CASSLRGGGTSPDTQYF
TRBJ1-1	TRBD1	TRBV7-2	.	TGTGCCAGCAGCTTAGGACAGGGGTTAACTGAAGCTTTCTTT	CASSLGQGLTEAFF
TRBJ2-5	TRBD1	TRBV5-6	.	TGTGCCAGCAGCCTCCCTGACAGGGTGGAGACCCAGTACTTC	CASSLPDRVETQYF
TRBJ1-1	TRBD1	TRBV5-1	.	TGCGCCAGCAGCTCACAGGGGGTGAACACTGAAGCTTTCTTT	CASSSQGVNTEAFF
TRBJ2-6	TRBD1	TRBV18	.	TGTGCCAGCTCACCATTCGGGACAGGGTCTGGGGCCAACGTCCTGACTTTC	CASSPFGTGSGANVLTF
TRBJ2-1	.	TRBV4-1	.	TGCGCCAGCAGCCAAGGCGCGGACGCAGGGAATGAGCAGTTCTTC	CASSQGADAGNEQFF
TRBJ1-2	TRBD1	TRBV29-1	.	TGCAGCGTTTTGGGAAAACGGGAAGAGGGGGCGCGGGGCTACACCTTC	CSVLGKREEGARGYTF
TRBJ2-5	TRBD1	TRBV19	.	TGTGCCAGCAGGGGGCTGAGGCAAGAGACCCAGTACTTC	CASRGLRQETQYF
TRBJ2-3	.	TRBV6-4	.	TGTGCCAGCAGTGCGGCAGGGGACACAGATACGCAGTATTTT	CASSAAGDTDTQYF
TRBJ1-4	.	TRBV7-7	.	TGTGCTAGCAGCCCGGGGGGATCGGGTGAAAAACTGTTTTTT	CASSPGGSGEKLFF
TRBJ1-2	.	TRBV12-3/TRBV12-4	.	TGTGCCAGCAGTTTAGACCGGGACTACACCTTC	CASSLDRDYTF
TRBJ1-1	.	TRBV3-1/TRBV3-2	.	TGTGCCAGCATTCTACAGGGGAACACTGAAGCTTTCTTT	CASILQGNTEAFF
TRBJ1-2	.	TRBV6-5	.	TGTGCCAGCACCTACGATCTGGGGGGCTATGGCTACACCTTC	CASTYDLGGYGYTF
TRBJ1-6	.	TRBV3-1/TRBV3-2	.	TGTGCCAGCAGCCAAACCCGGGAGTTCTCACCCCTCCACTTT	CASSQTREFSPLHF
TRBJ1-6	.	TRBV12-3/TRBV12-4	.	TGTGCCAGCAGTTTCGGTTTTAATTCACCCCTCCACTTT	CASSFGFNSPLHF
TRBJ1-6	.	TRBV7-2	.	TGTGCCAGCAGTTCTCGGCCTCGAGGTTCACCCCTCCACTTT	CASSSRPRGSPLHF
TRBJ2-3	TRBD2	TRBV6-1	.	TGTGCCAGCAGTGATACCTGGGACTACCCAGATACGCAGTATTTT	CASSDTWDYPDTQYF
TRBJ2-5	TRBD1	TRBV7-9	.	TGTGCCAGCAGCTCCGGTGGACAGGGTGAAGAGACCCAGTACTTC	CASSSGGQGEETQYF
TRBJ1-2	TRBD1	TRBV6-6	once	TGTGCCAGCAGTCCTCGGACAGGGGGCGGAGCTAACTATGGCTACACCTTC	CASSPRTGGGANYGYTF
TRBJ1-2	.	TRBV4-2	.	TGTGCCAGCAGCCAGCCGACGGGGAACTATGGCTACACCTTC	CASSQPTGNYGYTF
TRBJ2-5	TRBD1	TRBV2	.	TGTGCCAGCAGTGAAGTCAGGGGGCGGGGGACCCAGTACTTC	CASSEVRGRGTQYF
TRBJ1-3	.	TRBV10-3	.	TGTGCCATCAGTTCGTCCGGGGAGGCTGGAAACACCATATATTTT	CAISSSGEAGNTIYF